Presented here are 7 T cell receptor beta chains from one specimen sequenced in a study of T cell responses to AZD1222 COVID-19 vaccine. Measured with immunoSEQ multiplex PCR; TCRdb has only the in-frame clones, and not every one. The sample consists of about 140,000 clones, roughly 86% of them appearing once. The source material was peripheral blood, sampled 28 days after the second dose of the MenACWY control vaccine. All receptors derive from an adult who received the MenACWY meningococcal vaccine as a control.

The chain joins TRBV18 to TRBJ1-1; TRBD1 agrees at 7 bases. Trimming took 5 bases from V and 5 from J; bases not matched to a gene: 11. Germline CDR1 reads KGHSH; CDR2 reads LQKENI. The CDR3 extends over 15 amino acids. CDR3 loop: CASSWGGAGGTEAFF. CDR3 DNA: TGTGCCAGCTCATGGGGTGGTGCAGGGGGAACTGAAGCTTTCTTT.

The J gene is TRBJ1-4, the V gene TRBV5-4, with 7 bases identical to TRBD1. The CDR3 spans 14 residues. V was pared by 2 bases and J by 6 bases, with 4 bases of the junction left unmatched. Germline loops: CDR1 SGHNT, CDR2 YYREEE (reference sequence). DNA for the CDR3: TGTGCCAGCAGCTTACAGGGGCTGGATGAAAAACTGTTTTTT. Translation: CASSLQGLDEKLFF.

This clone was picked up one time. CDR3 DNA sequence: TGCGCCAGCAGCTTGGACCCAAACACTGAAGCTTTCTTT. Residues: CASSLDPNTEAFF. The chain combines TRBV5-1 with TRBJ1-1; D is ambiguous. Per germline, CDR1 SGHRS and CDR2 YFSETQ. The CDR3 sequence is 13 residues long. Trimming cost V 0 bases and J 2 bases, with 5 bases left between them.

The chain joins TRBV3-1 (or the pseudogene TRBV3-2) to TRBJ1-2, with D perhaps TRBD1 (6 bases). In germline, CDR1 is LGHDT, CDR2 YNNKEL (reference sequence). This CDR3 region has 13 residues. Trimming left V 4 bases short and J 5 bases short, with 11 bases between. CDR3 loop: CASSPNTGYGYTF. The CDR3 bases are TGTGCCAGCAGCCCTAATACAGGGTATGGCTACACCTTC.

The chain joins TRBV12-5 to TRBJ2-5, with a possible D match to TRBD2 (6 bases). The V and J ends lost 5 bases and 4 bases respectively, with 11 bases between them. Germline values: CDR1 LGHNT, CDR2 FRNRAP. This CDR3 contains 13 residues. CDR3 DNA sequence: TGTGCTAGTGGTGAGGGACTCACAGAGACCCAGTACTTC. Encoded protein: CASGEGLTETQYF.

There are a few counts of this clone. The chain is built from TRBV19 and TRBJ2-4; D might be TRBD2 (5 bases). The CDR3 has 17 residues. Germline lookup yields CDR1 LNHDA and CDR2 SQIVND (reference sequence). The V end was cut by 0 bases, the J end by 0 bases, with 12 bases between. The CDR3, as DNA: TGTGCCAGTAGTATAGATCCGGACCGGGAAGCCAAAAACATTCAGTACTTC. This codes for CASSIDPDREAKNIQYF.

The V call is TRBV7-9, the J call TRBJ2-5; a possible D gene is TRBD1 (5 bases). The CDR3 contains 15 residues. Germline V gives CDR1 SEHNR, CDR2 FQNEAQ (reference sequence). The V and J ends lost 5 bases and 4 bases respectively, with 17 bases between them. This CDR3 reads CASSRWDGQGETQYF. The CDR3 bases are TGTGCCAGCAGCCGTTGGGATGGGCAGGGAGAGACCCAGTACTTC.